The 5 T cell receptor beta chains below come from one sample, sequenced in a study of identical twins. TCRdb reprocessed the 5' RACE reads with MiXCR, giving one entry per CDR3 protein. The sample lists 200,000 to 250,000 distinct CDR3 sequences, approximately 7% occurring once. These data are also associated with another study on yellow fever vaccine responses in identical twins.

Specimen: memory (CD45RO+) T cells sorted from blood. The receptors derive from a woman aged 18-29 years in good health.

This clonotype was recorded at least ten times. CDR3 region: CASTPAGGAGQPQHF. DNA for the CDR3: TGCGCCAGCACCCCGGCAGGGGGTGCGGGTCAGCCCCAGCATTTT. V is TRBV10-2 and J is TRBJ1-5, with 7 bases that match TRBD1. CDR1 and CDR2 from the germline V gene are WSHSY and SAAADI. V lost 7 bases and J lost 6; bases outside the gene matches: 12. This CDR3 region has 15 residues.

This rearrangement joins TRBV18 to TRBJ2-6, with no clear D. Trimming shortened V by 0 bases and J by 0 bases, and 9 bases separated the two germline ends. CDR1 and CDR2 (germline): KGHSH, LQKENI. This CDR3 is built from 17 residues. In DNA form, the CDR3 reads TGTGCCAGCTCACCACCGAAGGCCAACTCTGGGGCCAACGTCCTGACTTTC. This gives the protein CASSPPKANSGANVLTF.

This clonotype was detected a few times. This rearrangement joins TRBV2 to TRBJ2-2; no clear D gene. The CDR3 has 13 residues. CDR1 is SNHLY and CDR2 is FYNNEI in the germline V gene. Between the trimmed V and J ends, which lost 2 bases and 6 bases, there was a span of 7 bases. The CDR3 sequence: CASSETPAGELFF. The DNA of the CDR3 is TGTGCCAGCAGTGAAACCCCAGCCGGGGAGCTGTTTTTT.

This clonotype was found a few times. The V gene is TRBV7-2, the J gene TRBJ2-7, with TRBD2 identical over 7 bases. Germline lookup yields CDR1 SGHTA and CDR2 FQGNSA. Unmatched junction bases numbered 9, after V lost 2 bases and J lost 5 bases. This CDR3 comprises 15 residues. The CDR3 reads CASSLSAGVFHEQYF. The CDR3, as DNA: TGTGCCAGCAGCTTATCCGCGGGAGTCTTCCACGAGCAGTACTTC.

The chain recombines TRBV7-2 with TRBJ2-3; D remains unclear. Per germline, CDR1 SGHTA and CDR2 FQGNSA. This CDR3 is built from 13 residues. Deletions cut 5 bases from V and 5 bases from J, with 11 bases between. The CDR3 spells CASSPRWGDTQYF. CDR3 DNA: TGTGCCAGCAGCCCTAGGTGGGGAGATACGCAGTATTTT.